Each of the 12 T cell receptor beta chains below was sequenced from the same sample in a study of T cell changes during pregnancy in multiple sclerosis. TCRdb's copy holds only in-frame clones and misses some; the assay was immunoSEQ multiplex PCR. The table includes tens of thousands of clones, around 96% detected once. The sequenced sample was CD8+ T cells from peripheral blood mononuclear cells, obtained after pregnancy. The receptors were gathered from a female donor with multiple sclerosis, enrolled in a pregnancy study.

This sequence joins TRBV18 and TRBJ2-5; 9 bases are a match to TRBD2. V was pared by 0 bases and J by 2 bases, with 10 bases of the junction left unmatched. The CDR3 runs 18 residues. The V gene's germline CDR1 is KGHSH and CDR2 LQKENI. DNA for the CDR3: TGTGCCAGCTCACCACCCTTCCTAGCGGGAAATATACAAGAGACCCAGTACTTC. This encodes CASSPPFLAGNIQETQYF.

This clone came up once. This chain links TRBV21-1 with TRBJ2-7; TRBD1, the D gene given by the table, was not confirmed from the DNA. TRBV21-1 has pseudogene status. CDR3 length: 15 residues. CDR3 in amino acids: CASSKQHRETYEQYF. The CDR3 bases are TGTGCCAGCAGCAAACAACACAGGGAAACCTACGAGCAGTACTTC.

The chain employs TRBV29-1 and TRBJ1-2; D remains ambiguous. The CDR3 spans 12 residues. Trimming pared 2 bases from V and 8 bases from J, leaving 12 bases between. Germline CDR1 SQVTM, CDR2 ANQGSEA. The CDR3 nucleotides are TGCAGCGTTGAACTGCCCGGGTCCGGCTACACCTTC. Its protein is CSVELPGSGYTF.

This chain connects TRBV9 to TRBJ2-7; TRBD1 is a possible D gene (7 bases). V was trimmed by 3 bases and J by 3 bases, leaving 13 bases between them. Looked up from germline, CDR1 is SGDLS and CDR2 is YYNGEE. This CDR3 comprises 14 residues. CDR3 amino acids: CASSETGRGYEQYF. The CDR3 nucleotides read TGTGCCAGCAGCGAGACAGGGCGGGGCTACGAGCAGTACTTC.

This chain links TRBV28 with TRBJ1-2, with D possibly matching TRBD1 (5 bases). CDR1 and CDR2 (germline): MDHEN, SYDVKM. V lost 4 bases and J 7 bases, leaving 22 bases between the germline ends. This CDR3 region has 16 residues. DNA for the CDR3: TGTGCCAGCAGTTCCCCCGGGCGAGGCAGGGTCGGTGGCTACACCTTC. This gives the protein CASSSPGRGRVGGYTF.

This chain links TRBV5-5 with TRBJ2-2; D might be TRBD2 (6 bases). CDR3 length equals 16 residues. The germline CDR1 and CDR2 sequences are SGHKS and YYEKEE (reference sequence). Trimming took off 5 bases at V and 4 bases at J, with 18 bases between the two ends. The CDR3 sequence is CASRQGWGTGTGELFF. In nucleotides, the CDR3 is TGTGCCAGCAGGCAGGGTTGGGGGACTGGCACCGGGGAGCTGTTTTTT. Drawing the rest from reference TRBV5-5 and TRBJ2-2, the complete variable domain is DAGVTQSPTHLIKTRGQQVTLRCSPISGHKSVSWYQQVLGQGPQFIFQYYEKEERGRGNFPDRFSARQFPNYSSELNVNALLLGDSALYLCASRQGWGTGTGELFFGEGSRLTVL.

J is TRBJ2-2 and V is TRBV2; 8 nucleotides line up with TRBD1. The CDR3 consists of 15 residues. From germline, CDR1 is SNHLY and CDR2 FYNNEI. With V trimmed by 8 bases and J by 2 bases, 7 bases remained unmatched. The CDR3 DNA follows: TGTGCCAGCGAAGGACAGGGCCAAAACACCGGGGAGCTGTTTTTT. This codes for CASEGQGQNTGELFF.

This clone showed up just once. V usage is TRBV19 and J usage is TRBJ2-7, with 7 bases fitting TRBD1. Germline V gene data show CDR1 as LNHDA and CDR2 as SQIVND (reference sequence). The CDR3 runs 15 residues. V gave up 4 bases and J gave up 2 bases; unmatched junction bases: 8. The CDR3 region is CASSTGTDLTYEQYF. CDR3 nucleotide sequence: TGTGCCAGTAGTACTGGGACAGACCTTACCTACGAGCAGTACTTC.

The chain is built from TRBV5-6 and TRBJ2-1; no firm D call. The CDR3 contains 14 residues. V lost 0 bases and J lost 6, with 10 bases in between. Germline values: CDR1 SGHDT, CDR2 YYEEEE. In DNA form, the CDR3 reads TGTGCCAGCAGCTTGGTCGCGTTTGCCAATGAGCAGTTCTTC. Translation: CASSLVAFANEQFF.

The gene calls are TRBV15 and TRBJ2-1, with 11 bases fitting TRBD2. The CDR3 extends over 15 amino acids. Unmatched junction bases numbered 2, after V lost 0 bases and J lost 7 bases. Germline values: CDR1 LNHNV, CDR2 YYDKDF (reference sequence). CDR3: CATSRDPSGRNEQFF. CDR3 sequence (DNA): TGTGCCACCAGCAGAGACCCTAGCGGGAGGAATGAGCAGTTCTTC.

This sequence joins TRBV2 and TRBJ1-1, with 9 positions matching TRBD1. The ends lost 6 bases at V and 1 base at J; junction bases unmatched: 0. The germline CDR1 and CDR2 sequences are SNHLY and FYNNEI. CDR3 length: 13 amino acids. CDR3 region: CASRGQGNTEAFF. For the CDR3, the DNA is TGTGCCAGCAGGGGACAGGGGAACACTGAAGCTTTCTTT.

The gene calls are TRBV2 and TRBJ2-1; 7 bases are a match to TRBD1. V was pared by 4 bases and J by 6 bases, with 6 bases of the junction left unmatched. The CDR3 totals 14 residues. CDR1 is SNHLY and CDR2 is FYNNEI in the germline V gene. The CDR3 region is CASSVNPGGNEQFF. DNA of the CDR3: TGTGCCAGCAGTGTTAACCCAGGGGGCAATGAGCAGTTCTTC.